This TCR beta chain came from a study of CD8 T cells in ankylosing spondylitis. As the method for making TCR beta libraries, quantitative 5'-RACE with molecular barcodes was used. TCRdb reanalysed the 5' RACE reads using MiXCR and keeps one entry per CDR3 protein. The data hold around 450,000 distinct CDR3 sequences, with roughly 27% observed a single time. The study's findings and limits: The study identified a TCR beta motif of under ten highly homologous variants that appeared characteristic of ankylosing spondylitis blood.

Per the germline V gene, CDR1 is MNHEY and CDR2 is SMNVEV (reference sequence). The CDR3 runs to 13 residues. Trimming took off 5 bases at V and 5 bases at J, with 12 bases between the two ends. For this clonotype: What it binds is not known.

The sequenced sample was blood, either unsorted or a sorted T cell fraction (not recorded which). This receptor was taken from a male donor with ankylosing spondylitis. V usage is TRBV27 and J usage is TRBJ2-5; D unclear. In DNA, the CDR3 is TGTGCCAGCAGTAAAAACGGTTTGGAGACCCAGTACTTC. Amino acid sequence: CASSKNGLETQYF.